This entry lists 3 T cell receptor beta chains sequenced from one sample in a study of identifying expanded T cells in peripheral blood. Generated by immunoSEQ multiplex PCR, the TCRdb table keeps only in-frame clones and is missing some. The data show roughly 63,000 clones, with over 80% seen just once and approximately 19% held by the top ten. The source material was blood. These receptors all stem from a person aged 18 to 75 in good health.

The count of this clone is one. The CDR3 region is CASSVAGTPTGNTIYF. The CDR3 region has the DNA TGTGCCAGCAGCGTCGCAGGGACTCCAACTGGAAACACCATATATTTT. V gene TRBV9 combines with J gene TRBJ1-3; TRBD1 might be the D (5 bases). Germline loops: CDR1 SGDLS, CDR2 YYNGEE. The CDR3 contains 16 residues. The V end lost 2 bases, the J end lost 2 bases, and 14 bases lay between the germline ends.

V gene TRBV18 combines with J gene TRBJ2-3; 7 bases are shared with TRBD1. Germline CDR1 KGHSH, CDR2 LQKENI. CDR3 length: 15 residues. Unmatched junction bases numbered 5, after V lost 3 bases and J lost 2 bases. The CDR3 here is CASSPRTGLTDTQYF. CDR3 coding DNA: TGTGCCAGCTCACCCAGGACAGGCCTCACAGATACGCAGTATTTT.

V gene TRBV5-8 combines with J gene TRBJ1-1, with D perhaps TRBD1 (5 bases). Trimming left V 5 bases short and J 1 base short, with 15 bases between. CDR3 length equals 15 residues. The germline CDR1 and CDR2 sequences are SGHTS and YDEGEE. CDR3 nucleotide sequence: TGTGCCAGCAGTTATCCGGGACTTCGGAACACTGAAGCTTTCTTT. Translated, it gives CASSYPGLRNTEAFF.